The 15 T cell receptor beta chains below come from one sample, sequenced in a study of blood T cell repertoires in COVID-19. Clones were sequenced by immunoSEQ multiplex PCR, and TCRdb holds only the in-frame ones, with some missing. Among about 310,000 clones listed, 85% to 90% were seen once. Sequences were obtained from PBMCs or T cells enriched from blood (not recorded which). Receptors originate from a woman younger than 35 with acute COVID-19.

The chain joins TRBV7-9 to TRBJ2-3; a weak D match, TRBD2 (6 bases). Germline-derived CDR1 and CDR2 are SEHNR and FQNEAQ (reference sequence). Trimming left V 5 bases short and J 2 bases short, with 11 bases between. CDR3 length equals 14 residues. The CDR3 DNA reads as TGTGCCAGCAGCCTCTGGACTACCACAGATACGCAGTATTTT. Its translation: CASSLWTTTDTQYF.

This chain uses TRBV5-1 with TRBJ1-1; 7 bases are a match to TRBD1. The CDR3 runs 15 residues. Trimming cost V 2 bases and J 7 bases; bases outside gene matches: 11. Germline-derived CDR1 and CDR2 are SGHRS and YFSETQ. The CDR3 DNA reads TGCGCCAGCAGCTTCAATACAGGGGAGGTAGGTGAAGCTTTCTTT. This translates into CASSFNTGEVGEAFF.

V and J are TRBV28 and TRBJ2-1; 8 bases are shared with TRBD1. The CDR3 length is 12 residues. Germline V gene sequence: CDR1 MDHEN, CDR2 SYDVKM. The junction had 3 bases not matched to a gene; V was cut back by 4 bases and J by 10 bases. The CDR3 nucleotides are TGTGCCAGCAGTTGGGGACAGGAAGAGCAGTTCTTC. This translates into CASSWGQEEQFF.

The chain recombines TRBV6-1 with TRBJ2-5, with 11 bases lining up with TRBD1. The trim removed 3 bases at V and 4 bases at J, leaving 1 base unmatched. There are 14 residues in the CDR3. Germline V CDR1 and CDR2: MNHNS, SASEGT. This CDR3 is CASSEGQGVETQYF. The CDR3 nucleotides read TGTGCCAGCAGTGAGGGACAGGGGGTAGAGACCCAGTACTTC.

This clone was detected only a few times. The chain uses TRBV28 and TRBJ1-2; tentative D call: TRBD1 (5 bases). Germline values: CDR1 MDHEN, CDR2 SYDVKM. The germline V and J ends were trimmed by 6 bases and 4 bases, with 18 bases remaining between them. The length of the CDR3 is 15 residues. The CDR3 DNA follows: TGTGCCAGCAGGGGGGAGGGGTTGGGGTCCTATGGCTACACCTTC. Protein product: CASRGEGLGSYGYTF.

J is TRBJ1-1 and V is TRBV5-1; weak D call: TRBD1 (5 bases). This CDR3 is 14 amino acids long. V shed 0 bases and J shed 7 bases, with 13 bases lying between them. Per germline, CDR1 SGHRS and CDR2 YFSETQ. The CDR3 sequence is CASSLVGGFDEAFF. The CDR3 bases are TGCGCCAGCAGCTTGGTCGGGGGTTTCGATGAAGCTTTCTTT.

J is TRBJ1-2 and V is TRBV25-1, with TRBD1 identical over 7 bases. The CDR3 has 14 residues. V gave up 1 base and J gave up 3 bases; unmatched junction bases: 2. The V gene's germline CDR1 is MGHDK and CDR2 SYGVNS. This CDR3 is CASSESQGYYGYTF. The CDR3 DNA is TGTGCCAGCAGTGAATCACAGGGGTACTATGGCTACACCTTC.

The chain employs TRBV20-1 and TRBJ2-5, with 9 bases that match TRBD2. The CDR3 runs to 14 residues. V trimming: 3 bases; J trimming: 5 bases; junction bases outside the gene matches: 7. Germline assignment: CDR1 DFQATT and CDR2 SNEGSKA (reference sequence). The CDR3 loop is CSASDSGSFETQYF. CDR3 in DNA: TGCAGTGCTAGTGATAGCGGGAGTTTCGAGACCCAGTACTTC.

V gene TRBV19 combines with J gene TRBJ2-4, with D perhaps TRBD2 (6 bases). CDR1 LNHDA and CDR2 SQIVND come from the germline V gene (reference sequence). The V and J ends lost 5 bases and 15 bases respectively, with 14 bases between them. The CDR3 covers 11 residues. Here the CDR3 DNA reads TGTGCCAGTAGTTCCCGGGACTTTCGGTACTTC. Translation gives CASSSRDFRYF.

The chain carries TRBV7-3 and TRBJ2-1, with TRBD2 matching 10 bases. The CDR3 runs to 18 residues. V gave up 1 base and J gave up 2 bases; unmatched junction bases: 8. Per germline, CDR1 SGHTA and CDR2 FQGTGA. The CDR3 reads CASSLITLTSGAYNEQFF. The CDR3 nucleotides are TGTGCCAGCAGCTTAATAACCCTCACTAGCGGGGCCTACAATGAGCAGTTCTTC. The full variable domain, rest sourced from reference TRBV7-3 and TRBJ2-1, is GAGVSQTPSNKVTEKGKYVELRCDPISGHTALYWYRQSLGQGPEFLIYFQGTGAADDSGLPNDRFFAVRPEGSVSTLKIQRTERGDSAVYLCASSLITLTSGAYNEQFFGPGTRLTVL.

V gene TRBV9 combines with J gene TRBJ2-5, with TRBD2 as a possible D gene (7 bases). Germline V lookup: CDR1 SGDLS, CDR2 YYNGEE. Trimming stripped 0 bases from V and 5 bases from J, with 11 bases between. This CDR3 has 14 residues. The CDR3 bases are TGTGCCAGCAGCGTAGAGGGGGGGAAGGAGACCCAGTACTTC. It yields the protein CASSVEGGKETQYF. The whole variable domain, remainder taken from reference TRBV9 and TRBJ2-5, is DSGVTQTPKHLITATGQRVTLRCSPRSGDLSVYWYQQSLDQGLQFLIQYYNGEERAKGNILERFSAQQFPDLHSELNLSSLELGDSALYFCASSVEGGKETQYFGPGTRLLVL.

This rearrangement joins TRBV4-1 to TRBJ1-2; no clear D gene. Trimming left V 0 bases short and J 2 bases short, with 16 bases between. The CDR3 spans 17 residues. CDR1 MGHRA and CDR2 YSYEKL come from the germline V gene. Written as DNA, the CDR3 is TGCGCCAGCAGCCAAGATGGGTCCCGTTCGGGGAACTATGGCTACACCTTC. Translating it yields CASSQDGSRSGNYGYTF.

V usage is TRBV28 and J usage is TRBJ2-3, with 7 positions matching TRBD1. Germline assignment: CDR1 MDHEN and CDR2 SYDVKM. CDR3 size: 16 residues. J was trimmed by 2 bases and V by 5 bases; bases with no gene match: 10. The CDR3: CASSRPGQRSTDTQYF. The CDR3 region has the DNA TGTGCCAGCAGTCGGCCGGGACAGAGATCCACAGATACGCAGTATTTT.

The gene calls are TRBV5-1 and TRBJ2-2, with 8 positions matching TRBD1. Trimming cost V 4 bases and J 4 bases; bases outside gene matches: 6. The CDR3 runs 15 residues. The germline CDR1 and CDR2 sequences are SGHRS and YFSETQ. CDR3 sequence: CASSSFTGGTGELFF. CDR3 DNA: TGCGCCAGCAGCAGTTTTACAGGGGGCACCGGGGAGCTGTTTTTT.

CDR3 loop: CASAEGSNTGELFF. The CDR3 nucleotides are TGTGCCAGCGCCGAGGGTTCGAACACCGGGGAGCTGTTTTTT. This rearrangement joins TRBV7-3 to TRBJ2-2; D perhaps matches TRBD2 (5 bases). Trimming pared 8 bases from V and 0 bases from J, leaving 10 bases between. CDR1 is SGHTA and CDR2 is FQGTGA in the germline V gene. The CDR3 runs to 14 residues.